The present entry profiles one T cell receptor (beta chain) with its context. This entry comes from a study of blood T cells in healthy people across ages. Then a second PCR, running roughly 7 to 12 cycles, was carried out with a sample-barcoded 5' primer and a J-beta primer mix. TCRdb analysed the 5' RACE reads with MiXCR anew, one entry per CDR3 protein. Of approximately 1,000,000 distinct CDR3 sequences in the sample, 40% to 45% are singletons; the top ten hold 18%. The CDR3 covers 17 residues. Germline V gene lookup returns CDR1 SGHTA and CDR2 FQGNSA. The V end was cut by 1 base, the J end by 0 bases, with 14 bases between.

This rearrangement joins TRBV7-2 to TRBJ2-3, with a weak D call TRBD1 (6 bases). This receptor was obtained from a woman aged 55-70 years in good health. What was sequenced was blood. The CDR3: CASSLDRDYASTDTQYF. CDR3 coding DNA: TGTGCCAGCAGCTTAGACAGGGATTATGCTAGCACAGATACGCAGTATTTT.